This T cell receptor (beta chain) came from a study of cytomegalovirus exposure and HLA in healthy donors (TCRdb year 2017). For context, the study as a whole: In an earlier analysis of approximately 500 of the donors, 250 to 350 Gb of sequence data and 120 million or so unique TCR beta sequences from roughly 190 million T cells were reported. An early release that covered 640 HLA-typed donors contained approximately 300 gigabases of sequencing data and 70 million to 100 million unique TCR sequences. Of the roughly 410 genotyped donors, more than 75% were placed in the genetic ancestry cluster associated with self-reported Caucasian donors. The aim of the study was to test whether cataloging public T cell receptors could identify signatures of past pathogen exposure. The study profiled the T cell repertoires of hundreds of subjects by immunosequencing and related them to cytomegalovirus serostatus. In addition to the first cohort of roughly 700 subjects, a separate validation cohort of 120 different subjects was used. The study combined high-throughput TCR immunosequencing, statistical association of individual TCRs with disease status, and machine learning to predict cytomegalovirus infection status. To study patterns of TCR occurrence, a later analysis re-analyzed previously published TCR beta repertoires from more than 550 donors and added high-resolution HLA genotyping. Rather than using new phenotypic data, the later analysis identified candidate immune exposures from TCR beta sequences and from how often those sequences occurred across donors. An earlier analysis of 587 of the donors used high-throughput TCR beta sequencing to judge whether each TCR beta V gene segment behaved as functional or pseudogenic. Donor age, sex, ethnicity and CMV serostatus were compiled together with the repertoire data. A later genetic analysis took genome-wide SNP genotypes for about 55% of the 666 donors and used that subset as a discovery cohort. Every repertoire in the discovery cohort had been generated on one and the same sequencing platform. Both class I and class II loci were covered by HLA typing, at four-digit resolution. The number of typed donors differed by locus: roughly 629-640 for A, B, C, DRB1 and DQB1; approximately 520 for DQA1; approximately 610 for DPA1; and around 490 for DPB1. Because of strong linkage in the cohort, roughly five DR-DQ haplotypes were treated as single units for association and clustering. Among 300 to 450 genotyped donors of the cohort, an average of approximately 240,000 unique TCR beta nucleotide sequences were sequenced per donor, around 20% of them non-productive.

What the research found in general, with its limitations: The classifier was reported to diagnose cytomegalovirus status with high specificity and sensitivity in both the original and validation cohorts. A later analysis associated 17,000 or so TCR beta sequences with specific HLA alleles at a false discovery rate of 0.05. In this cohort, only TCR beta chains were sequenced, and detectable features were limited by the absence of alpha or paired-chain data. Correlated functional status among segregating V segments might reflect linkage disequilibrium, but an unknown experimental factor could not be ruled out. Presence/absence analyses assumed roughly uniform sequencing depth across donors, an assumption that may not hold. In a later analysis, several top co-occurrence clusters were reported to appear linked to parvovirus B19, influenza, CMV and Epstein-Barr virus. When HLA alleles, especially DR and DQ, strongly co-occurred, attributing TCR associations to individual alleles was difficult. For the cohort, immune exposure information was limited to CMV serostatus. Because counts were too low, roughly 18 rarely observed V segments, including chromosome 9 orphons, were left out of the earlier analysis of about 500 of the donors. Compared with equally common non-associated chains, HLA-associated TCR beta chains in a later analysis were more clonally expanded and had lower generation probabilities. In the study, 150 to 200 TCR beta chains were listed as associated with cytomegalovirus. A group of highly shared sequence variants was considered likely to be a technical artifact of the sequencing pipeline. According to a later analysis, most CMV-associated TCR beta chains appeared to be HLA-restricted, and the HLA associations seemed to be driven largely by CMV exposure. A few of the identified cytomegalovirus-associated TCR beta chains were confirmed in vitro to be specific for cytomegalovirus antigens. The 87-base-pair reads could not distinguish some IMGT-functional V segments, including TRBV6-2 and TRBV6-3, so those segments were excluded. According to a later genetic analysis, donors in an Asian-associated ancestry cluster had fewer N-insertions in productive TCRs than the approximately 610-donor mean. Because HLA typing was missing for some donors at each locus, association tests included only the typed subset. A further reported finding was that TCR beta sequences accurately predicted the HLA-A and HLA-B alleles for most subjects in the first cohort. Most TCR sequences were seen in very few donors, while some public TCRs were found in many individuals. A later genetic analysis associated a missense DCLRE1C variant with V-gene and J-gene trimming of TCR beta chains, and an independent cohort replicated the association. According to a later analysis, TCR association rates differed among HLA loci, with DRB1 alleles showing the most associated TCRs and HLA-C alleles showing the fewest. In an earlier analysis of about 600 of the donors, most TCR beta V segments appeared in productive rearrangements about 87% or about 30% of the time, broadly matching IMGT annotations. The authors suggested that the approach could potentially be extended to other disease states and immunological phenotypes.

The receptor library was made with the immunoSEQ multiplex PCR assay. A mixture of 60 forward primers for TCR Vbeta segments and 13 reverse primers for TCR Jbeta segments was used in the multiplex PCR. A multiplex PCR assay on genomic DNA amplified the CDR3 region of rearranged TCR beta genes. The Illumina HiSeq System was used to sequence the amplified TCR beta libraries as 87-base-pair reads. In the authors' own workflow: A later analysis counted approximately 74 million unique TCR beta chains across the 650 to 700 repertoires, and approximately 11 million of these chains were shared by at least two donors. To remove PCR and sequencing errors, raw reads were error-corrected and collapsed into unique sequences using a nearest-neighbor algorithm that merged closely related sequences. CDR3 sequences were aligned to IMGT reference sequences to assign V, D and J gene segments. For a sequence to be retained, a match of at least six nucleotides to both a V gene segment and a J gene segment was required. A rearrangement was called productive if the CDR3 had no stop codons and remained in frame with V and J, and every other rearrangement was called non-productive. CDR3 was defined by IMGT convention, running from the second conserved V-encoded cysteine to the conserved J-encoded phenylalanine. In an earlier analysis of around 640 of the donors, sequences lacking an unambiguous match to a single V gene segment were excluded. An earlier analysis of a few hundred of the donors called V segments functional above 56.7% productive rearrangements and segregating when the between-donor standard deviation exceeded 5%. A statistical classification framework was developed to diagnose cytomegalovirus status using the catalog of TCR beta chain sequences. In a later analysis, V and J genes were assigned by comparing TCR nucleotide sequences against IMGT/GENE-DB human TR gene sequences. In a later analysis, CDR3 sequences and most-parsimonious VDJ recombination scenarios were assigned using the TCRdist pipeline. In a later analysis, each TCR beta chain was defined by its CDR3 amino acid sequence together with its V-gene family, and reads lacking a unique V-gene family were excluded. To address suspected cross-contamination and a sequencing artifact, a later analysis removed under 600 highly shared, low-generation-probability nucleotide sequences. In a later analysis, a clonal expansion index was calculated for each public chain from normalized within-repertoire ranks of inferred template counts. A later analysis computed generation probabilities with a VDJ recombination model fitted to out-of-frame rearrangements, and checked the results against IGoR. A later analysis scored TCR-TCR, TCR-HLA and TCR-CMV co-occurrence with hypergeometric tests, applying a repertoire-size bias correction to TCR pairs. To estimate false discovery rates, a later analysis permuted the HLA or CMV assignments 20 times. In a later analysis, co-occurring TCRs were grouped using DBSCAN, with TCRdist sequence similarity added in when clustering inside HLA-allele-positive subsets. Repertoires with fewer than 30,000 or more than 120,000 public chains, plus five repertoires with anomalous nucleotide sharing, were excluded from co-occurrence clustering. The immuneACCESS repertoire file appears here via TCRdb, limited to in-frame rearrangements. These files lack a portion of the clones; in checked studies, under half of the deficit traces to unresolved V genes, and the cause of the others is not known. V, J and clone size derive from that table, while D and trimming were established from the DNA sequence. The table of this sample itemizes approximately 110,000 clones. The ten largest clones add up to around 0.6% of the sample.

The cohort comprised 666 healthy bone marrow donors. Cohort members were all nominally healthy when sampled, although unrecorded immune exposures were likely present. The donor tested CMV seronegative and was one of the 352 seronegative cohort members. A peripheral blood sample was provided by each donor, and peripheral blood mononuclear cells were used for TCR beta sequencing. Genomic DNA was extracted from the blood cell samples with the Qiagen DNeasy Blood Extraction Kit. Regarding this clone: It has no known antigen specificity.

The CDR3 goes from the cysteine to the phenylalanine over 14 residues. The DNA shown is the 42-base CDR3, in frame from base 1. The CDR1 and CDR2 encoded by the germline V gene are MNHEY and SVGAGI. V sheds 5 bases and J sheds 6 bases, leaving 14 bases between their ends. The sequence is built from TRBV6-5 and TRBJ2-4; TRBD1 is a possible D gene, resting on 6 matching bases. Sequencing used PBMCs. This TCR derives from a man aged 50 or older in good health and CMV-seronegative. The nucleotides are TGTGCCAGCAGTCCCCCGGGACAAAGAAACATTCAGTACTTC. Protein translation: CASSPPGQRNIQYF.